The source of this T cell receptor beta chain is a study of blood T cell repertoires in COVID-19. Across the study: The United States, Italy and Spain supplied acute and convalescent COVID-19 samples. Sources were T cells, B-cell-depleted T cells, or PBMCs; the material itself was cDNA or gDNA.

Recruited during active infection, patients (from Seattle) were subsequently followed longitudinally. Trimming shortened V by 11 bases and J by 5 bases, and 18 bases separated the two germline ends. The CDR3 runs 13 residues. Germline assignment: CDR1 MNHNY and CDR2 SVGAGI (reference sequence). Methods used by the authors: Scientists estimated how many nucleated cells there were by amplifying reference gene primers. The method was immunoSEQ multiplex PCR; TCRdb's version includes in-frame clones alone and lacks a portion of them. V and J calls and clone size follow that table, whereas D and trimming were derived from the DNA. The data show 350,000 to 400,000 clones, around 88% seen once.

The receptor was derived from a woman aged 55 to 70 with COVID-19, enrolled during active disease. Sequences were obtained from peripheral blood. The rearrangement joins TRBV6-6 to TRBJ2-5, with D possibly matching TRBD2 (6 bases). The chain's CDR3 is CASSIGGRETQYF. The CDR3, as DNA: TGTGCCTCATCAATCGGGGGTCGGGAGACCCAGTACTTC.